The T cell receptor (beta chain) under discussion was sequenced for a study of neurological immune-mediated disorders (dated by TCRdb to the late 2010s). For context, the study as a whole: Peripheral blood TCR-beta repertoires from patients with HTLV-I-associated myelopathy (HAM/TSP), patients with multiple sclerosis, and healthy controls were compared in the study using UMI-based sequencing. Alongside PBMC samples, the set of around 99 TCR-beta libraries contained longitudinal samples, technical triplicates, and paired CD4+ and CD8+ T-cell subsets that had been sorted. The cohort comprised around 70 subjects: approximately 15 HAM/TSP patients, around 35 multiple sclerosis patients and about 20 healthy controls. Study-level results and caveats: TCR clonal expansion was greatest in HAM/TSP patients and smallest in MS patients, who ranked below even healthy controls. Expanded clones from different subjects shared no identical CDR3 amino acid sequences, which suggests that TCR-beta repertoires were private in all groups.

This clonotype came up many times. No cognate antigen has been identified for it. There are no base qualities to consult, and no much larger clone falls within one base. For unsorted PBMC libraries, 2 million PBMCs were used after storage in RNAlater at -80 degrees C until RNA extraction. Peripheral blood was subjected to Ficoll-Hypaque density gradient centrifugation to isolate PBMCs, which were then cryopreserved in liquid nitrogen. cDNA was synthesized by template-switch 5'RACE using a primer with a 10-nucleotide random unique molecular identifier that tagged each TCR transcript. Every sequencing run yielded over 170 million TCR-beta sequences covering 15-18 subjects. The RNeasy kit was used to extract total RNA. The KAPA Real-time Library Amplification kit was used to amplify TCR-beta VDJ regions with primers targeting the TCR constant region and the 5'RACE anchor. Sample indexes and Illumina adaptors were added in a first PCR, and a second PCR then increased library yield. After purification with Ampure beads, the TCR product of roughly 650 bp was size-selected on a 2% E-gel SizeSelection system. Before pooling, library quality was checked on a Bioanalyzer, concentration was measured with Qubit, and libraries were quantified with the Kapa Library Quantification kit. Paired-end 2 x 150 bp sequencing of the libraries was performed on an Illumina HiSeq 2500. To increase sequence diversity, roughly 24-31% phiX was spiked into each library pool. Turning to the authors' computational methods: The quality-filtered reads were processed with the UMI-based MiGEC pipeline, whose error correction step removed more than 85% of the raw TCR sequences. IMGT germline references were used for aligning VDJ genes, and each clonotype was defined as a unique CDR3 amino acid sequence together with its V-J genes. Clonal expansion, Shannon diversity and CDR3 relatedness (CalcPairwiseDistances, ClusterSamples) were evaluated with VDJtools, and phylogenetic trees were built with CLCbio workbench. Expanded clones were defined as having at least 8 unique UMIs, based on coefficient-of-variation modelling across technical triplicates. TCRdb trimmed public reads at Q25 via fastp, called clones via MiXCR and kept in-frame beta chains. All rows with the same CDR3 protein become a single entry with the most common DNA and genes. The V and J calls and clone size are TCRdb's, not the authors'. The sample includes 50,000 to 70,000 distinct CDR3 sequences, with 12% observed a single time. Of the sample, 9.5% to 12% is held by the ten largest clones.

There are 14 amino acids in the CDR3, from cysteine to phenylalanine inclusive. The only DNA kept is the CDR3, 42 bases in frame from the first base. Reading the germline V gene gives CDR1 SGHRS and CDR2 YFSETQ. V and J lose 3 bases and 0 bases, and a span of 8 bases separates them. The TCR was taken from a woman in her fifties or sixties with HTLV-1-associated myelopathy (HAM/TSP). The sample consisted of PBMCs. The rearrangement combines TRBV5-1 with TRBJ2-3; the D gene assignment is ambiguous. The nucleotide sequence is given as TGCGCCAGCAGCTCTGTGACTAGCACAGATACGCAGTATTTT. This encodes CASSSVTSTDTQYF.